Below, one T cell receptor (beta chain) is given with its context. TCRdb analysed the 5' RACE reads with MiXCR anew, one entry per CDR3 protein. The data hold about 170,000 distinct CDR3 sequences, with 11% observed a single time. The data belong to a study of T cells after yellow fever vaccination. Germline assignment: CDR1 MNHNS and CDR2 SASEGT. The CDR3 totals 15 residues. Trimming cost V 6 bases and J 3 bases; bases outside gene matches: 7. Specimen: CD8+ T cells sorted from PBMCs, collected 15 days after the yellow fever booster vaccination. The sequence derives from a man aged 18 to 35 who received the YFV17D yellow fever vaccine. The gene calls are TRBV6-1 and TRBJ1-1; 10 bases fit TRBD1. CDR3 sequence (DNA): TGTGCCAGCAGGGCAAGGGACAGGGGAGACACTGAAGCTTTCTTT. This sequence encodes CASRARDRGDTEAFF.